Detailed here is one T cell receptor (beta chain). Its specificity is unknown. Read coverage stops 3 residues before the CDR3 terminus; the germline J gene supplies the remainder. The ends lost 4 bases at V and 7 bases at J; junction bases unmatched: 1. Germline CDR1 SGHNT, CDR2 YYREEE (reference sequence). This CDR3 comprises 12 residues. Data came from immunoSEQ multiplex PCR; TCRdb stores just in-frame clones and leaves some out. Its table records 48,000 or so clones. The data were obtained in a study of Tregs in tolerant kidney transplant recipients. Findings and caveats of the study: Findings come from small patient numbers and require larger validation.

The J gene is TRBJ2-1, the V gene TRBV5-4; 8 positions match TRBD2. Sequences were derived from CD4+ T cells from blood, sampled before the transplant. The sequence derives from a human donor who received a combined kidney and bone marrow transplant. CDR3 DNA, as far as it was read: TGTGCCAGCAGCCCTAGCGGGAATGAG. Residues: CASSPSGNE. The CDR3 in full is CASSPSGNEQFF.